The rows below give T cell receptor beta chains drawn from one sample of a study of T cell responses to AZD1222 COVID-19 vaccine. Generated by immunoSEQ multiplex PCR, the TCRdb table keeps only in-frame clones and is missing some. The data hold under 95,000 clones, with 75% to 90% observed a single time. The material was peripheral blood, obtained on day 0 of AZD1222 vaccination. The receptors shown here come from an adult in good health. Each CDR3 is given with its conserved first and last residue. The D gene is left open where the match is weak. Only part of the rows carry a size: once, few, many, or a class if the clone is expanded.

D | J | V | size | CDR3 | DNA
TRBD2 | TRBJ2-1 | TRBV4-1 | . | CASSHHPKRLAGGSEQFF | TGCGCCAGCAGCCACCACCCTAAGCGGCTAGCGGGAGGGAGTGAGCAGTTCTTC
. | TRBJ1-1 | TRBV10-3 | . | CAISGITGMAAEAFF | TGTGCCATCAGTGGAATAACAGGGATGGCGGCTGAAGCTTTCTTT
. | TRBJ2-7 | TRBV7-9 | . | CASSLAQGRGEQYF | TGTGCCAGCAGCTTAGCACAGGGCCGGGGCGAGCAGTACTTC
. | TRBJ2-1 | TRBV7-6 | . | CASSETSSYNEQFF | TGTGCCAGCAGCGAAACTAGCTCCTACAATGAGCAGTTCTTC
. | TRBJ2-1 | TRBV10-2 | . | CASSELGPQYNEQFF | TGCGCCAGCAGTGAGTTGGGACCACAATACAATGAGCAGTTCTTC
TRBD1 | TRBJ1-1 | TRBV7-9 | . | CASSSGQSNEAFF | TGTGCCAGCAGCTCGGGACAGTCCAACGAAGCTTTCTTT
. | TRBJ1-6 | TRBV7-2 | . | CASSLRGPSNSPLHF | TGTGCCAGCAGCCTTAGGGGACCGTCCAATTCACCCCTCCACTTT
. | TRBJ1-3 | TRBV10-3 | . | CAISDGQSSGNTIYF | TGTGCCATCAGTGATGGCCAGAGCTCTGGAAACACCATATATTTT
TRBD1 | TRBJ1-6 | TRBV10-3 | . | CAISEQGGSPLHF | TGTGCCATCAGTGAACAGGGGGGCTCACCCCTCCACTTT
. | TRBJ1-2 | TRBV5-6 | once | CASSFSGAIYGYTF | TGTGCCAGCAGCTTTTCAGGGGCTATTTATGGCTACACCTTC
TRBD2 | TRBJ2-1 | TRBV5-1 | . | CASSLGTSGYNEQFF | TGCGCCAGCAGCTTGGGGACTAGCGGTTACAATGAGCAGTTCTTC
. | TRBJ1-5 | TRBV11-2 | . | CASSLDPSQPQHF | TGTGCCAGCAGCTTAGACCCCTCTCAGCCCCAGCATTTT
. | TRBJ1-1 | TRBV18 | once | CASSPEAGINTEAFF | TGTGCCAGCTCACCAGAGGCAGGGATTAACACTGAAGCTTTCTTT
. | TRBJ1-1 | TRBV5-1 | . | CASRLSLFDSQNTEAFF | TGCGCCAGCAGATTGTCCCTCTTCGACAGCCAGAACACTGAAGCTTTCTTT
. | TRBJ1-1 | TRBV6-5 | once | CASIRAEAFF | TGTGCCAGCATCAGGGCTGAAGCTTTCTTT
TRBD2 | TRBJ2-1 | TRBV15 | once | CATSRALAGSSYNEQFF | TGTGCCACCAGCAGAGCTTTAGCGGGAAGCTCCTACAATGAGCAGTTCTTC
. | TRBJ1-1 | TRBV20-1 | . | CSARVRAEAFF | TGCAGTGCTAGAGTTAGGGCTGAAGCTTTCTTT
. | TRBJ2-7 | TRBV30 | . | CAWSGHYEQYF | TGTGCCTGGAGTGGTCACTACGAGCAGTACTTC
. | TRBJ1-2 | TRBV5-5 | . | CASSADYYGYTF | TGTGCCAGCAGCGCCGACTACTATGGCTACACCTTC
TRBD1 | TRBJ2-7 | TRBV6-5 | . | CASLAGTGGYEQYF | TGTGCCAGCTTAGCCGGGACAGGGGGCTACGAGCAGTACTTC
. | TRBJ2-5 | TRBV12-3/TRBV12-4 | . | CASSSHAETQYF | TGTGCCAGCAGTTCGCACGCCGAGACCCAGTACTTC
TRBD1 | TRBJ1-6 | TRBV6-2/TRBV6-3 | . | CASSLWTGDTYSNSPLHF | TGTGCCAGCAGTCTATGGACAGGGGATACATACTCCAATTCACCCCTCCACTTT
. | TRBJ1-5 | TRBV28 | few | CASRSGTHNQPQHF | TGTGCCAGCAGGAGCGGGACACACAATCAGCCCCAGCATTTT
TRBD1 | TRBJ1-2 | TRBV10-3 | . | CAISEAGGEGDYGYTF | TGTGCCATCAGTGAGGCAGGGGGTGAGGGGGACTATGGCTACACCTTC
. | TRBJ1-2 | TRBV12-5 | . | CASGLLLSYGYTF | TGTGCTAGTGGTTTGCTACTTTCCTATGGCTACACCTTC
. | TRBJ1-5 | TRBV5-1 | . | CASPFLSSNQPQHF | TGCGCCAGCCCTTTCCTAAGTAGCAATCAGCCCCAGCATTTT
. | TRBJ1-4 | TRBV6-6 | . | CASSYYGGATNEKLFF | TGTGCCAGCAGTTACTATGGAGGGGCAACTAATGAAAAACTGTTTTTT
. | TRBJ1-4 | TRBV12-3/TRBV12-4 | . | CASSAGRREKLFF | TGTGCCAGCAGTGCCGGACGTCGTGAAAAACTGTTTTTT
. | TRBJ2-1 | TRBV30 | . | CAWTPYNEQFF | TGTGCCTGGACCCCCTACAATGAGCAGTTCTTC
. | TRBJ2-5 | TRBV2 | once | CASRGQKETQYF | TGTGCCAGCAGAGGACAGAAAGAGACCCAGTACTTC
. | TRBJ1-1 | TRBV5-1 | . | CASSPLYGGENTEAFF | TGCGCCAGCAGCCCGCTGTATGGGGGGGAGAACACTGAAGCTTTCTTT
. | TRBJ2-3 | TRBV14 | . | CASSQSVGGTQYF | TGTGCCAGCAGCCAGAGCGTGGGTGGTACGCAGTATTTT
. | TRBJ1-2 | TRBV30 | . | CAWSVTSNYGYTF | TGTGCCTGGAGTGTTACGAGTAACTATGGCTACACCTTC
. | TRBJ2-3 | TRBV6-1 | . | CASSEAPGDGTDTQYF | TGTGCCAGCAGTGAAGCGCCAGGAGACGGCACAGATACGCAGTATTTT
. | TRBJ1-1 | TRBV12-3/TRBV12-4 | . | CASSLGVERRAFF | TGTGCCAGCAGTTTAGGGGTAGAAAGGAGAGCTTTCTTT
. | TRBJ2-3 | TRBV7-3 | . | CASSLAQGGTQYF | TGTGCCAGCAGCTTAGCCCAGGGAGGAACGCAGTATTTT
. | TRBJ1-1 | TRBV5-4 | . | CASSLKGSTEAFF | TGTGCCAGCAGCCTGAAGGGGAGCACTGAAGCTTTCTTT
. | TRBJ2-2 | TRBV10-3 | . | CASERTGTANTGELFF | TGTGCCAGCGAAAGAACAGGAACCGCGAACACCGGGGAGCTGTTTTTT
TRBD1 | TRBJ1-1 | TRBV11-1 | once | CASSLARGPSEAFF | TGTGCCAGCAGCTTAGCAAGGGGGCCGAGTGAAGCTTTCTTT
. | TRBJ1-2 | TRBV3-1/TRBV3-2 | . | CASSQEGSGGGYTF | TGTGCCAGCAGCCAAGAAGGGTCTGGGGGAGGCTACACCTTC
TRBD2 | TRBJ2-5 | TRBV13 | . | CASSSGTSGRAWTQYF | TGTGCCAGCAGCTCCGGGACTAGCGGGAGGGCTTGGACCCAGTACTTC
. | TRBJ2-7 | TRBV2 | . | CASSDPYEQYF | TGTGCCAGCAGTGACCCCTACGAGCAGTACTTC
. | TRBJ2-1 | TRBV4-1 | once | CASSQEPRRQSSSYNEQFF | TGCGCCAGCAGCCAAGAACCTCGTCGACAGTCAAGCTCCTACAATGAGCAGTTCTTC
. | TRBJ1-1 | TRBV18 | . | CASSMGQGLYGEAFF | TGTGCCAGCTCGATGGGGCAGGGATTGTATGGTGAAGCTTTCTTT
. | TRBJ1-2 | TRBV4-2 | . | CASSQDGTVYGYTF | TGTGCCAGCAGCCAAGATGGAACAGTCTATGGCTACACCTTC
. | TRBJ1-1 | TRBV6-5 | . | CASSYWHMGTEAFF | TGTGCCAGCAGTTATTGGCATATGGGAACTGAAGCTTTCTTT
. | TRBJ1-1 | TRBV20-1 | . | CSASDPGNTEAFF | TGCAGTGCTAGTGATCCAGGGAACACTGAAGCTTTCTTT
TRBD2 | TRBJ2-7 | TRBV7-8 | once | CASSSSGSLLYEQYF | TGTGCCAGCAGTTCTAGCGGGAGTTTACTTTACGAGCAGTACTTC
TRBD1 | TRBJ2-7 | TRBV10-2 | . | CASTRGTGSYEQYF | TGCGCCAGCACCCGAGGGACAGGGAGTTACGAGCAGTACTTC
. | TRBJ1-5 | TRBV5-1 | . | CASSPKGQPQHF | TGCGCCAGCAGCCCTAAGGGGCAGCCCCAGCATTTT
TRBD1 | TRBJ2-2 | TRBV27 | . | CASRLGQGYTGELFF | TGTGCCAGCAGACTAGGACAGGGATACACCGGGGAGCTGTTTTTT
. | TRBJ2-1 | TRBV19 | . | CASRADPRTYNEQFF | TGTGCCAGTAGAGCCGACCCCCGGACCTACAATGAGCAGTTCTTC
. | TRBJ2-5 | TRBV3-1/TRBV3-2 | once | CASSQSLGGIIGTQYF | TGTGCCAGCAGCCAAAGTCTCGGCGGGATAATTGGGACCCAGTACTTC
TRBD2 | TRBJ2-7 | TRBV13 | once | CASSVLAGGGYEQYF | TGTGCCAGCAGCGTTCTAGCGGGAGGGGGCTACGAGCAGTACTTC
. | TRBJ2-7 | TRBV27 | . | CASSLSLTAPYEQYF | TGTGCCAGCAGTTTATCGTTGACCGCTCCCTACGAGCAGTACTTC